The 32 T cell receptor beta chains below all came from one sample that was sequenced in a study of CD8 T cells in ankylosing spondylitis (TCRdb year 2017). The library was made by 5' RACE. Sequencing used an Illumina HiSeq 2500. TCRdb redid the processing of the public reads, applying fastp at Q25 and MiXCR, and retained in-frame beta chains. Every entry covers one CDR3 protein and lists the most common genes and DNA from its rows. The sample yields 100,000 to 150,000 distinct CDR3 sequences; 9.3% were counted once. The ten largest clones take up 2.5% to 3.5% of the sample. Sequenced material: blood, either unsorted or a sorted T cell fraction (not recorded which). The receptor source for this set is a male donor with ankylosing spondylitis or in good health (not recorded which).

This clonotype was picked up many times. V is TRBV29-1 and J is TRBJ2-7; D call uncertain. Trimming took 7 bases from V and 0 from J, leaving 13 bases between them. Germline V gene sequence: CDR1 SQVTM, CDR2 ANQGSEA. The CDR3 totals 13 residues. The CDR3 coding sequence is TGCAGCGCCCGGTGGGATCACTCCTACGAGCAGTACTTC. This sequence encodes CSARWDHSYEQYF.

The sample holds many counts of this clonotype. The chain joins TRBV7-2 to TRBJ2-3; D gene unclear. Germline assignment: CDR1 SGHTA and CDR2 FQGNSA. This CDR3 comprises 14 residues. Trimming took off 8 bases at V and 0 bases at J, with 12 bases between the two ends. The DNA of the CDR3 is TGTGCCAGCTCCCAGTGGGCTAGCACAGATACGCAGTATTTT. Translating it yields CASSQWASTDTQYF.

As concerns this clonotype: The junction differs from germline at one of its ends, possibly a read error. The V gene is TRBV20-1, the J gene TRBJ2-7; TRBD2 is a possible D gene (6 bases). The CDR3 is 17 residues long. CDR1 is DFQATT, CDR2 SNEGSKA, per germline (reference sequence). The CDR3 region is CSAVRRGLASPSYEQHF. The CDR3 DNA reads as TGCAGTGCGGTCCGACGAGGGCTAGCGTCGCCCTCCTACGAGCAGCACTTC.

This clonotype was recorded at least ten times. The CDR3 loop reads CSATGGLAGEFLSSYEQYF. The DNA of the CDR3 is TGCAGCGCCACAGGGGGACTAGCGGGAGAGTTCTTGAGCTCCTACGAGCAGTACTTC. The chain links TRBV29-1 to TRBJ2-7; TRBD2 matches 14 bases. Per the germline V gene, CDR1 is SQVTM and CDR2 is ANQGSEA. The CDR3 totals 19 residues. Germline trimming cut 7 bases from V and 0 bases from J; bases unmatched to any gene: 17.

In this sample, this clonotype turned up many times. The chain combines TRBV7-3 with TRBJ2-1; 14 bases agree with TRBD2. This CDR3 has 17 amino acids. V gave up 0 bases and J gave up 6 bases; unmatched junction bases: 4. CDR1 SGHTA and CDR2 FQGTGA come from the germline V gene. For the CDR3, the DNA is TGTGCCAGCAGCTTAACGGGACTAGCGGGAGAGGGCAATGAGCAGTTCTTC. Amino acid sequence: CASSLTGLAGEGNEQFF.

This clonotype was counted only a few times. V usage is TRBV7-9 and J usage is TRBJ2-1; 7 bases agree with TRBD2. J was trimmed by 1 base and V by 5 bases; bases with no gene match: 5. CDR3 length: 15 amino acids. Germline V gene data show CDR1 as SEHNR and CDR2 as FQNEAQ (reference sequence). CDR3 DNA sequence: TGTGCCAGCAGCGCGGGGACTACGTCCTACAATGAGCAGTTCTTC. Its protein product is CASSAGTTSYNEQFF.

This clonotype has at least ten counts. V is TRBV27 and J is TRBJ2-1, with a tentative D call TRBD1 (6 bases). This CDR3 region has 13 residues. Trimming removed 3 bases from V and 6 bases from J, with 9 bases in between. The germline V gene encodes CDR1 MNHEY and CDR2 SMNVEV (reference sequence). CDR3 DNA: TGTGCCAGCAGTTTTAACAGGGTCAATGAGCAGTTCTTC. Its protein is CASSFNRVNEQFF.

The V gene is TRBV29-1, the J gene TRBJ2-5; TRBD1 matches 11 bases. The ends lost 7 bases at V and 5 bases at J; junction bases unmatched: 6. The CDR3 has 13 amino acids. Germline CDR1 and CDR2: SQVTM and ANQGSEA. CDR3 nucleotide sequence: TGCAGCGACAACGGACAGGGGGCTGAGACCCAGTACTTC. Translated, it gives CSDNGQGAETQYF.

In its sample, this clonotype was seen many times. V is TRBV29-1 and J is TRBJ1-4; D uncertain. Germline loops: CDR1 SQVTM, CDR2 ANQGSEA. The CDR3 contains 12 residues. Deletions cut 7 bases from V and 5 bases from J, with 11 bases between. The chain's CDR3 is CSARNPNEKLFF. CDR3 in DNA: TGCAGCGCCCGCAACCCGAATGAAAAACTGTTTTTT.

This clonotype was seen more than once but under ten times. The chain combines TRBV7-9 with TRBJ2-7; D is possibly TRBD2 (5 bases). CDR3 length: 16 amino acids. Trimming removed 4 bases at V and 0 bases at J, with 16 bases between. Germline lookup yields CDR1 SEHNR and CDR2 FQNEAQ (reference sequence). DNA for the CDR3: TGTGCCAGCAGCTCAACCGACGGGATGATCTCCTACGAGCAGTACTTC. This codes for CASSSTDGMISYEQYF.

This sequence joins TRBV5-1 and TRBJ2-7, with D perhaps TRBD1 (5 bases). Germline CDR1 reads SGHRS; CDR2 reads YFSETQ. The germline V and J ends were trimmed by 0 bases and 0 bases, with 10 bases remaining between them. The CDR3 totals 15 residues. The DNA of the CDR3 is TGCGCCAGCAGCTTGGCTCGTGACAGCTCCTACGAGCAGTACTTC. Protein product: CASSLARDSSYEQYF.

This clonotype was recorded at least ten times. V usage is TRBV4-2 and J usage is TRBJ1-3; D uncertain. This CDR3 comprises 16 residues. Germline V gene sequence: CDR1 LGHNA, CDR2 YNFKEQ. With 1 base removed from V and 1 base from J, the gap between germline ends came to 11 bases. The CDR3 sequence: CASSQGMRQSGNTIYF. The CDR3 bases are TGTGCCAGCAGCCAAGGAATGCGCCAGTCTGGAAACACCATATATTTT.

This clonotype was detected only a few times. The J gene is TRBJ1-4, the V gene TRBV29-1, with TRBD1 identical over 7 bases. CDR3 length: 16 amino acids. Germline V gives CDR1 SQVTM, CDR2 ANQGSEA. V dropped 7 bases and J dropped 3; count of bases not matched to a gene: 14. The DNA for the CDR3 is TGCAGCGCCATTGGGACGGAGGGGGCGGCTAATGAAAAACTGTTTTTT. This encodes CSAIGTEGAANEKLFF.

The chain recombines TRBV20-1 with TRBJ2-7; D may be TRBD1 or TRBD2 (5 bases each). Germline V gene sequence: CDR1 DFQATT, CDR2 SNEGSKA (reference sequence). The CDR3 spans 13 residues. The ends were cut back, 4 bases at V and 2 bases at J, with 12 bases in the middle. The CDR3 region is CSATGTETYEQYF. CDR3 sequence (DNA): TGCAGTGCTACCGGGACGGAAACCTACGAGCAGTACTTC.

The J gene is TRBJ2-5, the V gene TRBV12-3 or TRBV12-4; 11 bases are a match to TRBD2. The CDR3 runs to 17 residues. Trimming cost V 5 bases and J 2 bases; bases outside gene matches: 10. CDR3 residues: CASSGESGLAAQETQYF. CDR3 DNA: TGTGCCAGCAGTGGGGAATCGGGACTAGCGGCACAAGAGACCCAGTACTTC.

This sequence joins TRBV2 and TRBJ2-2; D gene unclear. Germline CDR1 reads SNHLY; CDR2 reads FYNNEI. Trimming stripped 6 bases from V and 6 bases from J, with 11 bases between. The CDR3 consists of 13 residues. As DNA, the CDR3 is TGTGCCAGCAGCTTCGAGTCGGCCGGGGAGCTGTTTTTT. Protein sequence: CASSFESAGELFF.

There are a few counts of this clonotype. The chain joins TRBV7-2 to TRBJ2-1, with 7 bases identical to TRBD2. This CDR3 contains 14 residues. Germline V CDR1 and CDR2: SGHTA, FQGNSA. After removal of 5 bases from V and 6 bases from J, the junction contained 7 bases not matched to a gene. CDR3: CASSPRGGTNEQFF. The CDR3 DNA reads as TGTGCCAGCAGCCCCCGGGGAGGGACCAATGAGCAGTTCTTC.

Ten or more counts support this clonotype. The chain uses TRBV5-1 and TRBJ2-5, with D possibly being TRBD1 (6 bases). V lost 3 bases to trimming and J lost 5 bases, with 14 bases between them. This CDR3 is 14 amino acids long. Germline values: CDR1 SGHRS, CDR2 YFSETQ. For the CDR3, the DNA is TGCGCCAGCAGCTCGCCTACAGGGTCGGAGACCCAGTACTTC. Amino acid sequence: CASSSPTGSETQYF.

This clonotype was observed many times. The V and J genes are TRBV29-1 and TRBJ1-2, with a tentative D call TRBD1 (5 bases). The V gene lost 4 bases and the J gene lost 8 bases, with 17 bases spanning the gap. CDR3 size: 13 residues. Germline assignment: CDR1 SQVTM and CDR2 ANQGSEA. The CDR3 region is CSVGGRGTWGYTF. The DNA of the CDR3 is TGCAGCGTTGGTGGGCGAGGGACTTGGGGCTACACCTTC.

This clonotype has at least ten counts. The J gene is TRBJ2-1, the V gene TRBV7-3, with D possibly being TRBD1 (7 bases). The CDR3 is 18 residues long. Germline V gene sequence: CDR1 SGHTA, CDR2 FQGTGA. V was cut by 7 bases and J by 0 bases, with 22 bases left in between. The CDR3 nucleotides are TGTGCCAGCACATGCAGGGGGGTTACCTGGAGCTCCTACAATGAGCAGTTCTTC. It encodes CASTCRGVTWSSYNEQFF.

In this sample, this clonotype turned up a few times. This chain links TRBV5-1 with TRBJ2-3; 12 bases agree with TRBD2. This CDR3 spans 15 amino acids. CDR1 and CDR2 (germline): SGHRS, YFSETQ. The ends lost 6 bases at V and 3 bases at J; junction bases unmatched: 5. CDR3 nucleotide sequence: TGCGCCAGCAACTCGACTAGCGGGAGTACAGATACGCAGTATTTT. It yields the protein CASNSTSGSTDTQYF.

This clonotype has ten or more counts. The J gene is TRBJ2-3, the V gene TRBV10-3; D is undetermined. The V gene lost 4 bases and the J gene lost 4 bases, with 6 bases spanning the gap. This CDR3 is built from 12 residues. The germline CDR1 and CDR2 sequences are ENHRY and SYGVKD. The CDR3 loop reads CAISGAADTQYF. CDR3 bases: TGTGCCATCAGTGGGGCAGCAGATACGCAGTATTTT.

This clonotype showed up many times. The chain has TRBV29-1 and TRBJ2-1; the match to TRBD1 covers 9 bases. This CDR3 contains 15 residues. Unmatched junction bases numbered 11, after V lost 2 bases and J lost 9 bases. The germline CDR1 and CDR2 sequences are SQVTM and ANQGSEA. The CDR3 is CSVESGTGNLGEQFF. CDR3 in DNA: TGCAGCGTTGAATCGGGGACAGGGAATTTAGGTGAGCAGTTCTTC.

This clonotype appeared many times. CDR3: CASSDRDRDRDGYTF. The DNA of the CDR3 is TGTGCCAGCAGTGACCGGGACAGGGATCGGGATGGCTACACCTTC. The genes are TRBV12-3 or TRBV12-4 and TRBJ1-2, with TRBD1 matching over 9 bases. CDR3 length equals 15 residues. J was trimmed by 6 bases and V by 5 bases; bases with no gene match: 10.

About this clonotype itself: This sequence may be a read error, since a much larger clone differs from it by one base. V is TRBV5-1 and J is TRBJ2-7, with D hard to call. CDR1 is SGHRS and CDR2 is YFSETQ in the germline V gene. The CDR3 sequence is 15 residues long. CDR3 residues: CASSLEVPSPYGQYF. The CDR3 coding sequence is TGCGCCAGCAGCTTGGAGGTCCCCAGTCCCTACGGGCAGTACTTC.

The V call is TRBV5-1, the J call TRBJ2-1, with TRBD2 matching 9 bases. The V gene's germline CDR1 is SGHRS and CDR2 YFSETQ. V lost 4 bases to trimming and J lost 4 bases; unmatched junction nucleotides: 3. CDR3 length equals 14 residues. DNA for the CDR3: TGCGCCAGCAGCACTAGCGGGCCTTACAATGAGCAGTTCTTC. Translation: CASSTSGPYNEQFF.

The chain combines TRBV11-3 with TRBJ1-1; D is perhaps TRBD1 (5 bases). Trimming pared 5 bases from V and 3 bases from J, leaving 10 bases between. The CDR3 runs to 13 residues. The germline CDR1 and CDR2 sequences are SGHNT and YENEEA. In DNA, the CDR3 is TGTGCCAGCAGCGCCGAGGGGCACACTGAAGCTTTCTTT. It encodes CASSAEGHTEAFF.

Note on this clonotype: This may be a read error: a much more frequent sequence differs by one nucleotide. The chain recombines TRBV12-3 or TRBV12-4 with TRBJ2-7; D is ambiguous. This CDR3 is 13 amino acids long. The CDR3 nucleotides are TGTGCCAGCAGTCTGGACGGCCCCTACGAGCAGTGCTTC. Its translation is CASSLDGPYEQCF.

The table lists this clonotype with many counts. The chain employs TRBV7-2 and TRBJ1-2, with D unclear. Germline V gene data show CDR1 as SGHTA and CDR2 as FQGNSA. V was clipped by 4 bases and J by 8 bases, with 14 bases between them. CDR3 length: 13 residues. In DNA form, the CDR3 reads TGTGCCAGCAGCTCGGTAGAGGTCTGGGGCTACACCTTC. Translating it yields CASSSVEVWGYTF.

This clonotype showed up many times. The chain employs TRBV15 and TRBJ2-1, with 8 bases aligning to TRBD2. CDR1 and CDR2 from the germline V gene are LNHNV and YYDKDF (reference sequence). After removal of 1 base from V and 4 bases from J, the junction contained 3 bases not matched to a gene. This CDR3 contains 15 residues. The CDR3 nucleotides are TGTGCCACCAGCAGAGTAGCGGGGTCGTACAATGAGCAGTTCTTC. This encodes CATSRVAGSYNEQFF. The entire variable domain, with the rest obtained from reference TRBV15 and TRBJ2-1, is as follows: DAMVIQNPRYQVTQFGKPVTLSCSQTLNHNVMYWYQQKSSQAPKLLFHYYDKDFNNEADTPDNFQSRRPNTSFCFLDIRSPGLGDTAMYLCATSRVAGSYNEQFFGPGTRLTVL.

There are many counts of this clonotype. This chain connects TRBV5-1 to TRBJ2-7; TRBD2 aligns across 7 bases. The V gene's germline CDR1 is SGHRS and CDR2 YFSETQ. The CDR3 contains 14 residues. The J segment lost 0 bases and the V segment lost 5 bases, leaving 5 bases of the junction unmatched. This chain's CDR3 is CASSPGTNSYEQYF. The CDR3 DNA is TGCGCCAGCAGTCCCGGGACTAACTCCTACGAGCAGTACTTC.

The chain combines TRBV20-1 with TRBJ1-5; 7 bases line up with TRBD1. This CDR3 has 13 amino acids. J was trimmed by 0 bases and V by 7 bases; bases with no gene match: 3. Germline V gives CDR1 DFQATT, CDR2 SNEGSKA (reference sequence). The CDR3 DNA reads TGCAGTGGACAGGGCGATAGCAATCAGCCCCAGCATTTT. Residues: CSGQGDSNQPQHF.